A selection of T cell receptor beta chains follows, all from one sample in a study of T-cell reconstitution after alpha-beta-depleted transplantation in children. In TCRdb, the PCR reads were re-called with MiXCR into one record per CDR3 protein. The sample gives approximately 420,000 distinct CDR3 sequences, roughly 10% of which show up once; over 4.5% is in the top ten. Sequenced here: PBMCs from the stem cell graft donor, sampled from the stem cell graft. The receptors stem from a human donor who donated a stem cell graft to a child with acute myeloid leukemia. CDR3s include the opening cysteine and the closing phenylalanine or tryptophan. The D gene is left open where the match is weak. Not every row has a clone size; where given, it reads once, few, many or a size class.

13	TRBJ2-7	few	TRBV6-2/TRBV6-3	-	TGTGCCAGCAGTTACGTCCTATCCTACGAGCAGTACTTC	CASSYVLSYEQYF
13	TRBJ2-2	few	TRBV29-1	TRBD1	TGCAGCGTTGATACAGGGGCCACCGGGGAGCTGTTTTTT	CSVDTGATGELFF
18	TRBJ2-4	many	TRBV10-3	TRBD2	TGTGCCATCAGTGAGTCCGGACTAGCGGGGGAAGCCAAAAACATTCAGTACTTC	CAISESGLAGEAKNIQYF
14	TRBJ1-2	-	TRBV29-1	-	TGCAGCGCCGAAGGGGGGGAGGTGATCCATGGCTACACCTTC	CSAEGGEVIHGYTF
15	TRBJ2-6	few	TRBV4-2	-	TGTGCCAGCAGCCAAGAATCTCCTGGGGCCAACGTCCTGACTTTC	CASSQESPGANVLTF
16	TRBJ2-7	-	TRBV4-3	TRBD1	TGCGCCAGCAGCCACGCCACAGGGGACCCCTCCTACGAGCAGTACTTC	CASSHATGDPSYEQYF
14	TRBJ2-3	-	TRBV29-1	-	TGCAGCGTTGTTAACACACCAGCCACAGATACGCAGTATTTT	CSVVNTPATDTQYF
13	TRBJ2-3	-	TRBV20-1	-	TGCAGTGCTAGATTCATGGGGGCAGATACGCAGTATTTT	CSARFMGADTQYF
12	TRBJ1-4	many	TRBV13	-	TGTGCCAGCAGCTCCCCGGGGGAAAAACTGTTTTTT	CASSSPGEKLFF
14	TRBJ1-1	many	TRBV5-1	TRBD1	TGCGCCAGCAGCCCCGGGACAGCACTTACTGAAGCTTTCTTT	CASSPGTALTEAFF
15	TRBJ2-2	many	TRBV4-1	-	TGCGCCAGCAGCCAAGAGAGGAGTGGTACCGGGGAGCTGTTTTTT	CASSQERSGTGELFF
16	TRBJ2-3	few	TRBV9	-	TGTGCCAGCAGCGTTGGCGGCGGGACGAGCACAGATACGCAGTATTTT	CASSVGGGTSTDTQYF
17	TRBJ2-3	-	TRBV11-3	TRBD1	TGTGCCAGCAGCCAAAGAGCCCGACAGGGTATGACAGATACGCAGTATTTT	CASSQRARQGMTDTQYF
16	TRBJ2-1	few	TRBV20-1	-	TGCAGTGCCCGGGACGAGCATCGCAGCTCCTACAATGAGCAGTTCTTC	CSARDEHRSSYNEQFF
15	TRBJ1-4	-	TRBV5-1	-	TGCGCCAGCAGCTTGGCCCCGGATCGGGCTGAAAAACTGTTTTTT	CASSLAPDRAEKLFF
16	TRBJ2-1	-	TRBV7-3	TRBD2	TGTGCCAGCAGCCCTAGCGGGGAGCGTGGATTCCATGAGCAGTTCTTC	CASSPSGERGFHEQFF
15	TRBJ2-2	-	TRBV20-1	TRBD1	TGCAGTGCGACCGGGACAGGGGTTATCACCGGGGAGCTGTTTTTT	CSATGTGVITGELFF
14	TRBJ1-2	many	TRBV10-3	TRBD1	TGTGCCATCAGTGGATTAGACAGGGGTTCTGGCTACACCTTC	CAISGLDRGSGYTF
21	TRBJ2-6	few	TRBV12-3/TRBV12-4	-	TGTGCCAGCAGTTTCATACGGCCAGGAACCCTAACAAGCTCTGGGGCCAACGTCCTGACTTTC	CASSFIRPGTLTSSGANVLTF
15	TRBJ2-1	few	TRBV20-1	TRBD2	TGCAGTGCTGCCCATAGCGGGAGCTCCTACAATGAGCAGTTCTTC	CSAAHSGSSYNEQFF
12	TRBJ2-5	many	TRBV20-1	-	TGCAGTGCTAGAGAGGTGCAAGAGACCCAGTACTTC	CSAREVQETQYF
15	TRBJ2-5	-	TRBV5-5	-	TGTGCCAGCAGCTCAGATCGGCCGACCCCAGAGACCCAGTACTTC	CASSSDRPTPETQYF
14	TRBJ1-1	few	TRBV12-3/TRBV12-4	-	TGTGCCAGTGGACAGAGTGGTGGGAACACTGAAGCTTTCTTT	CASGQSGGNTEAFF
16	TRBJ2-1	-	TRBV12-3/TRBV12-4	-	TGTGCCAGCAGTTTATTGGGGGAAACTCTGCGGAATGAGCAGTTCTTC	CASSLLGETLRNEQFF
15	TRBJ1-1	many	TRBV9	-	TGTGCCAGCAGCGTAGATGGGATTCCGAACACTGAAGCTTTCTTT	CASSVDGIPNTEAFF
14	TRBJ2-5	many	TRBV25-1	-	TGTGCCAGCAGTGAACGGGGACAAATGGAGACCCAGTACTTC	CASSERGQMETQYF
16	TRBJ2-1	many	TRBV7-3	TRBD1	TGTGCCAGCAGCTTGGGACAGGAAAGCTCCTACAATGAGCAGTTCTTC	CASSLGQESSYNEQFF
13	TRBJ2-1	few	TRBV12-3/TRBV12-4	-	TGTGCCAGCAGTTATGGGGGAGAGGGTGAGCAGTTCTTC	CASSYGGEGEQFF
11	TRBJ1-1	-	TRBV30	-	TGTGCCGGACAAATGAACACTGAAGCTTTCTTT	CAGQMNTEAFF
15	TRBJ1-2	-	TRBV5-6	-	TGTGCCAGCAGCAGCAACTACAGGTTCCTCTATGGCTACACCTTC	CASSSNYRFLYGYTF
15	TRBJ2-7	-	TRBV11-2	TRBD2	TGTGCCAGCATCCTCGGTAGCGGGAGGGCCTACGAGCAGTACTTC	CASILGSGRAYEQYF
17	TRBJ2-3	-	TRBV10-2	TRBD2	TGCGCCAGCAGTGAGGATAGCGGGGGGCCGGGCACAGATACGCAGTATTTT	CASSEDSGGPGTDTQYF